The clone carrying this T cell receptor beta chain was counted many times. The V and J ends lost 3 bases and 6 bases respectively, with 21 bases between them. Looked up from germline, CDR1 is SNHLY and CDR2 is FYNNEI. CDR3 length: 17 residues. The data belong to a study of regulatory T cells in long-lasting Graves disease. Construction of TCR beta libraries relied on iRepertoire HTBI primers and on Arm-PCR targeting CDR3 regions. TCRdb fed the multiplex PCR reads into MiXCR, producing one record per CDR3 protein. The sample holds 500,000 to 700,000 distinct CDR3 sequences; about 16% are singletons and the top ten take about 18%. Time point: newly diagnosed GD, antithyroid drugs for less than 3 months. The TCR library was made from RNA extracted from PBMCs. This same sample was also part of a study on T cells in Graves' hyperthyroidism and ophthalmopathy.

The material sequenced was peripheral blood mononuclear cells (PBMCs), taken at new diagnosis, from a patient treated with antithyroid drugs. This receptor was obtained from a woman under 40 with Graves disease. The chain links TRBV2 to TRBJ1-5; TRBD1 is a possible D gene (6 bases). The CDR3 region has the DNA TGTGCCAGCAGTGAGGGGATAATTGGGGGGGCTGGTCAGCCCCAGCATTTT. Translation: CASSEGIIGGAGQPQHF.